The 16 T cell receptor beta chains below were found in one sample sequenced in a study of shared clonotypes between healthy human individuals. Assay used: immunoSEQ multiplex PCR; TCRdb lists only in-frame clones, some missing. The sample has about 2.2 million clones, around 95% seen once. The naive CD8 population came from CD45RO-negative cells selected for CCR7, without terminally differentiated effector memory CD45RA+ cells. Sequencing input: naive CD8+ T cells from PBMCs. The receptor source for this set is a man between 18 and 29 years old in good health. Some clones in this sample may be carry-over from other donors' samples.

J is TRBJ1-1 and V is TRBV19; 8 nucleotides line up with TRBD1. This CDR3 comprises 13 residues. The germline CDR1 and CDR2 sequences are LNHDA and SQIVND (reference sequence). The V segment lost 7 bases and the J segment 4 bases; nucleotides outside the gene matches: 5. The CDR3 DNA is TGTGCCAGTAATCAGGGGGCTATCACTGAAGCTTTCTTT. Translating it yields CASNQGAITEAFF.

V and J are TRBV27 and TRBJ1-2; 8 bases align to TRBD1. The CDR3 loop spans 15 amino acids. The germline gives CDR1 MNHEY, CDR2 SMNVEV (reference sequence). Unmatched junction bases numbered 4, after V lost 0 bases and J lost 4 bases. The CDR3 region has the DNA TGTGCCAGCAGTTTATCCAGGACAGGGTCCTATGGCTACACCTTC. It translates to CASSLSRTGSYGYTF.

This clone was detected once. The chain couples TRBV7-8 to TRBJ2-6, with D perhaps TRBD1 (7 bases). Trimming shortened V by 5 bases and J by 2 bases, and 10 bases separated the two germline ends. Looked up from germline, CDR1 is SGHVS and CDR2 is FQNEAQ. The CDR3 runs 15 residues. In nucleotides, the CDR3 is TGTGCCAGCAGCGGAGGGGGCACTGGGGCCAACGTCCTGACTTTC. It translates to CASSGGGTGANVLTF.

This chain links TRBV13 with TRBJ2-5; 9 bases agree with TRBD1. The CDR3 contains 13 residues. Germline V CDR1 and CDR2: PRHDT, FYEKMQ (reference sequence). V lost 5 bases to trimming and J lost 13 bases; unmatched junction nucleotides: 11. The CDR3 is CASSPAGTGPTYF. DNA for the CDR3: TGTGCCAGCAGCCCCGCCGGGACAGGGCCTACGTACTTC. Variable domain in full (rest from reference TRBV13 and TRBJ2-5): AAGVIQSPRHLIKEKRETATLKCYPIPRHDTVYWYQQGPGQDPQFLISFYEKMQSDKGSIPDRFSAQQFSDYHSELNMSSLELGDSALYFCASSPAGTGPTYFGPGTRLLVL.

This chain joins TRBV28 and TRBJ2-6; D uncertain. V was trimmed by 8 bases and J by 4 bases, leaving 3 bases between them. The CDR3 sequence is 11 residues long. Germline V gives CDR1 MDHEN, CDR2 SYDVKM. Written as DNA, the CDR3 is TGTGCCAGCGCAGGGGCCAACGTCCTGACTTTC. It specifies CASAGANVLTF.

The chain recombines TRBV19 with TRBJ2-3; 8 bases are a match to TRBD1. Germline lookup yields CDR1 LNHDA and CDR2 SQIVND (reference sequence). Trimming cost V 1 base and J 3 bases; bases outside gene matches: 18. The CDR3 is made up of 20 amino acids. CDR3 protein: CASSIGVWTGSDFWTDTQYF. The CDR3, as DNA: TGTGCCAGTAGTATAGGAGTTTGGACAGGGAGCGATTTTTGGACAGATACGCAGTATTTT.

The V and J genes are TRBV30 and TRBJ2-1; a weak D match, TRBD2 (5 bases). This CDR3 spans 13 amino acids. The germline V and J ends were trimmed by 0 bases and 9 bases, with 12 bases remaining between them. CDR1 is GTSNPN and CDR2 is SVGIG in the germline V gene (reference sequence). The CDR3 nucleotides read TGTGCCTGGAGTGTAGGGAGACGTTCTGAGCAGTTCTTC. As protein: CAWSVGRRSEQFF.

The chain joins TRBV9 to TRBJ2-3; tentatively, D is TRBD2 (6 bases). Germline assignment: CDR1 SGDLS and CDR2 YYNGEE. The ends were cut back, 0 bases at V and 2 bases at J, with 13 bases in the middle. CDR3 length: 16 residues. The CDR3 DNA reads TGTGCCAGCAGCGTAGCGGATAGCGGCCTCACAGATACGCAGTATTTT. Translation gives CASSVADSGLTDTQYF.

The V call is TRBV7-8, the J call TRBJ1-1; D gene unclear. Germline CDR1 is SGHVS and CDR2 is FQNEAQ. The V gene lost 3 bases and the J gene lost 0 bases, with 14 bases spanning the gap. The CDR3 covers 16 residues. CDR3 DNA sequence: TGTGCCAGCAGCTTGCGGGCCTCTGACATGAACACTGAAGCTTTCTTT. Translating gives CASSLRASDMNTEAFF.

The chain has TRBV9 and TRBJ2-3, with 9 bases fitting TRBD1. This CDR3 is 16 amino acids long. The V gene's germline CDR1 is SGDLS and CDR2 YYNGEE. Unmatched junction bases numbered 8, after V lost 4 bases and J lost 2 bases. The CDR3 reads CASSPRTGVATDTQYF. The CDR3 DNA is TGTGCCAGCAGCCCCCGGACAGGGGTGGCCACAGATACGCAGTATTTT.

The chain uses TRBV4-1 and TRBJ2-5; 7 bases are a match to TRBD2. V trimming: 4 bases; J trimming: 11 bases; junction bases outside the gene matches: 10. Germline V lookup: CDR1 MGHRA, CDR2 YSYEKL. This CDR3 contains 13 residues. DNA for the CDR3: TGCGCCAGCAGCCTCCGGACTAGAGGAGAGCAGTACTTC. It is translated as CASSLRTRGEQYF.

The chain carries TRBV7-6 and TRBJ1-4; D is undetermined. CDR1 and CDR2 (germline): SGHVS, FNYEAQ. V gave up 6 bases and J gave up 8 bases, with 10 bases separating them. The CDR3 spans 12 residues. This CDR3 is CASRGGSEKLFF. Written as DNA, the CDR3 is TGTGCCAGCAGGGGAGGGTCCGAAAAACTGTTTTTT.

V usage is TRBV7-9 and J usage is TRBJ1-5, with a weak D call TRBD1 (5 bases). V lost 5 bases and J lost 4, with 12 bases in between. This CDR3 has 14 residues. Germline V gene data show CDR1 as SEHNR and CDR2 as FQNEAQ (reference sequence). CDR3 amino acids: CASSQEGRNQPQHF. For the CDR3, the DNA is TGTGCCAGCAGCCAAGAGGGGCGAAATCAGCCCCAGCATTTT. The full variable domain, completed using reference TRBV7-9 and TRBJ1-5, is DTGVSQNPRHKITKRGQNVTFRCDPISEHNRLYWYRQTLGQGPEFLTYFQNEAQLEKSRLLSDRFSAERPKGSFSTLEIQRTEQGDSAMYLCASSQEGRNQPQHFGDGTRLSIL.

This chain's CDR3 is CASSLGPQANYGYTF. The CDR3 DNA is TGTGCCAGCAGCTTAGGCCCGCAAGCTAACTATGGCTACACCTTC. V is TRBV7-9 and J is TRBJ1-2, with D hard to call. Per germline, CDR1 SEHNR and CDR2 FQNEAQ (reference sequence). The CDR3 consists of 15 residues. Trimming shortened V by 1 base and J by 0 bases, and 9 bases separated the two germline ends.

The chain carries TRBV25-1 and TRBJ2-1; 9 bases align to TRBD2. CDR3 length equals 15 residues. Germline V gene lookup returns CDR1 MGHDK and CDR2 SYGVNS. V lost 7 bases to trimming and J lost 7 bases; unmatched junction nucleotides: 11. This CDR3 is CASTPWAGGYNEQFF. As DNA, the CDR3 is TGTGCCAGCACTCCCTGGGCGGGGGGGTATAATGAGCAGTTCTTC.

The chain has TRBV5-1 and TRBJ2-7; tentatively, D is TRBD1 (6 bases). The CDR3 contains 14 residues. Germline V gene lookup returns CDR1 SGHRS and CDR2 YFSETQ. Deletions cut 6 bases from V and 0 bases from J, with 13 bases between. The CDR3 loop is CASTGGDNSYEQYF. The DNA for the CDR3 is TGCGCCAGCACCGGTGGGGACAACTCCTACGAGCAGTACTTC.